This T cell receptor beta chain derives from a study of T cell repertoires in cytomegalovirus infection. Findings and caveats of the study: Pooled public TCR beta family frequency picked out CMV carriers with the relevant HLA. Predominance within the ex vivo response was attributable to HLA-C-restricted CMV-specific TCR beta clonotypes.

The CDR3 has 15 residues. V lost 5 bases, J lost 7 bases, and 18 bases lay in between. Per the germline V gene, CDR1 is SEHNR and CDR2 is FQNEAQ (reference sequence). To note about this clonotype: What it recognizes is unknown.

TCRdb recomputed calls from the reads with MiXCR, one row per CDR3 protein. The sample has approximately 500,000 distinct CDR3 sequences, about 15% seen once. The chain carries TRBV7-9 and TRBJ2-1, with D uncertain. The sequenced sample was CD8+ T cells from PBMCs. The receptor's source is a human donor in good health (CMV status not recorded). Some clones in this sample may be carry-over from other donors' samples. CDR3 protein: CASSHPRSSWNEQFF. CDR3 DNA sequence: TGTGCCAGCAGCCACCCTCGTAGTTCTTGGAATGAGCAGTTCTTC.